These 11 T cell receptor beta chains originate from one sample sequenced in a study of T cell clonality in common variable immunodeficiency. Study-wide results and caveats: In common variable immunodeficiency, TCR beta chains reportedly carried fewer deletions and N-nucleotide insertions.

Sequencing used immunoSEQ multiplex PCR; TCRdb keeps in-frame clones, though not all of them. This record lists about 28,000 clones, none seen once only, and the top ten clones contain less than 35%. Their cognate antigens are unknown. Sequencing was performed on peripheral blood mononuclear cells. Receptors were obtained from a human donor with common variable immunodeficiency.

This clone was seen a few times. Read sequence stops 3 residues before the CDR3 end, and the germline J gene provides the missing end. The chain employs TRBV7-2 and TRBJ1-5; D gene uncertain. V was trimmed by 4 bases and J by 9 bases, leaving 10 bases between them. The V gene's germline CDR1 is SGHTA and CDR2 FQGNSA. This CDR3 comprises 12 residues. CDR3 region: CASSSLEGPQHF. The part of the CDR3 DNA that was read is TGTGCCAGCAGCTCCCTGGAGGGGCCC.

Only a few counts were recorded for this clone. The CDR3 reads CASTTGGKGYTF. Incomplete CDR3 DNA: TGTGCCAGCACTACAGGGGGTAAGGGC. V is TRBV2 and J is TRBJ1-2; 8 bases are shared with TRBD1. The DNA ends 3 residues before the CDR3 does, and the rest of the CDR3 is filled in from the germline J gene. This CDR3 has 12 residues. Germline V gives CDR1 SNHLY, CDR2 FYNNEI.

This clone was picked up many times. Sequencing ends 3 residues short of the CDR3 end; the germline J gene provides the rest. V usage is TRBV20-1 and J usage is TRBJ2-4, with D hard to call. CDR3 length equals 14 residues. CDR1 and CDR2 from the germline V gene are DFQATT and SNEGSKA (reference sequence). V lost 3 bases and J 0 bases, leaving 9 bases between the germline ends. CDR3 protein: CSASRGLAKNIQYF. Incomplete CDR3 DNA: TGCAGTGCTAGTCGCGGCCTAGCCAAAAACATT.

This clone was observed at least ten times. The read terminates 3 residues before the CDR3 end, so the remaining end is supplied by the germline J gene. This chain uses TRBV20-1 with TRBJ1-5, with D possibly matching TRBD1 (5 bases). The germline CDR1 and CDR2 sequences are DFQATT and SNEGSKA (reference sequence). The CDR3 is made up of 14 amino acids. The germline V and J ends were trimmed by 0 bases and 5 bases, with 11 bases remaining between them. The chain's CDR3 is CSARDEDSYQPQHF. Partial CDR3 DNA: TGCAGTGCTAGAGATGAAGACAGCTATCAGCCC.

This clone qualifies as large (0.1 to 1%). The CDR3 end falls 3 residues outside the read, so it is completed with the germline J gene. The gene calls are TRBV20-1 and TRBJ1-5; D might be TRBD1 (6 bases). V lost 1 base, J lost 5 bases, and 12 bases lay in between. CDR3 size: 14 residues. Germline V CDR1 and CDR2: DFQATT, SNEGSKA (reference sequence). CDR3 in amino acids: CSARATGKYQPQHF. The DNA read from the CDR3 is TGCAGTGCTAGAGCTACAGGGAAATATCAGCCC.

Only a few counts were recorded for this clone. The read ends 3 residues early relative to the CDR3; the germline J gene fills the gap. The chain links TRBV7-9 to TRBJ1-4, with TRBD1 as a possible D gene (5 bases). Trimming left V 5 bases short and J 8 bases short, with 15 bases between. Germline CDR1 is SEHNR and CDR2 is FQNEAQ (reference sequence). This CDR3 contains 14 residues. The covered CDR3 bases are TGTGCCAGCAGCCTCGGAGGGGCTAGAGAAAAA. This translates into CASSLGGAREK. In full, the CDR3 reads CASSLGGAREKLFF.

This clone has just a few counts. The part of the CDR3 DNA that was read is TGTGCCAGTAGTAGGCTGGACAGGGGGCTGGAGACC. This sequence encodes CASSRLDRGLET. The complete CDR3 protein is CASSRLDRGLETQYF. This chain connects TRBV19 to TRBJ2-5, with 11 bases identical to TRBD1. The read finishes 3 residues shy of the CDR3 end, and the germline J gene is used to complete it. From germline, CDR1 is LNHDA and CDR2 SQIVND (reference sequence). The CDR3 sequence is 15 residues long. J gave up 5 bases and V 4 bases, and 6 bases lay outside the gene matches.

The sample holds many counts of this clone. The read finishes 3 residues shy of the CDR3 end, and the germline J gene is used to complete it. The rearrangement links TRBV30 to TRBJ2-3, with 8 bases matching TRBD2. The CDR3 sequence is 16 residues long. With 2 bases clipped from V and 0 bases from J, the junction kept 7 bases outside the gene matches. From germline, CDR1 is GTSNPN and CDR2 SVGIG (reference sequence). CDR3 region: CAWSQDRGGSTDTQYF. The CDR3 DNA, read in part, is TGTGCCTGGAGTCAGGATCGGGGGGGAAGCACAGATACG.

Of note for this clone: The read terminates 3 residues ahead of where the CDR3 ends, so the germline J gene completes it. V and J are TRBV6-2 or TRBV6-3 and TRBJ2-1; 8 bases line up with TRBD2. The CDR3 has 15 residues. With 2 bases clipped from V and 8 bases from J, the junction kept 8 bases outside the gene matches. Germline CDR1 reads MNHEY; CDR2 reads SVGEGT. CDR3 region: CASSYVAGFGYEQFF. The sequenced part of the CDR3 DNA is TGTGCCAGCAGTTACGTAGCGGGGTTTGGTTATGAG.

The sequenced CDR3 bases are TGCGCCAGCAGCTTTATAACAGGGAAGGGGGCCGATTCACCC. Its protein product is CASSFITGKGADSP. The entire CDR3 sequence reads CASSFITGKGADSPLHF. The J gene is TRBJ1-6, the V gene TRBV5-1; TRBD1 matches at 7 bases. The read ends 3 residues early relative to the CDR3; the germline J gene fills the gap. Germline V gives CDR1 SGHRS, CDR2 YFSETQ. V was pared by 2 bases and J by 8 bases, with 13 bases of the junction left unmatched. The CDR3 is 17 amino acids.

This clone was detected ten times or more. The CDR3 end lies 3 residues beyond the end of the read and is filled in from the germline J gene. The chain couples TRBV11-2 to TRBJ2-5, with unresolved D. V dropped 1 base and J dropped 1 base, with 7 bases sitting between them. The germline CDR1 and CDR2 sequences are SGHAT and FQNNGV. The CDR3 has 14 amino acids. The part of the CDR3 DNA that was read is TGTGCCAGCAGCTTAGGTACAGCCCAAGAGACC. As protein: CASSLGTAQET. The complete CDR3 protein is CASSLGTAQETQYF.